The entry below describes one T cell receptor (beta chain). Its antigen is still unknown. TCRdb analysed the 5' RACE reads with MiXCR anew, one entry per CDR3 protein. The data contain 700,000 or so distinct CDR3 sequences, 21% of them seen just once; the ten biggest clones take up 4.3%. This entry comes from a study of identical twins. Study-wide findings and caveats: In beta out-of-frame sequences, the excess sharing between twins was weaker.

The germline CDR1 and CDR2 sequences are SGHTA and FQGNSA. J was trimmed by 0 bases and V by 2 bases; bases with no gene match: 7. This CDR3 is built from 16 residues. These data are also associated with another study on T cells expressing NK-cell markers. That investigation notes: One observes that, in several donors, these clonotypes were also the leading ones within the CD3+CD56-NKG2C+ fraction.

The sequence came from a woman aged 18-35 years in good health. The chain employs TRBV7-2 and TRBJ2-7, with TRBD1 matching over 7 bases. Sequenced input: PBMCs. CDR3 in DNA: TGTGCCAGCAGCTTACCCGGACAGGAGAGCTCCTACGAGCAGTACTTC. Protein sequence: CASSLPGQESSYEQYF.